Below are 2 T cell receptor beta chains sequenced from a single sample in a study of blood T cell repertoires in COVID-19. Profiled with immunoSEQ multiplex PCR; TCRdb holds only in-frame clones, not every one. The data show approximately 180,000 clones, 70% to 90% seen once. The sequenced sample was peripheral blood. The origin of the receptors is a man in his sixties with acute or convalescent COVID-19.

The V gene is TRBV28, the J gene TRBJ1-1; TRBD1 is a possible D gene (5 bases). V gave up 5 bases and J gave up 0 bases, with 7 bases separating them. The germline CDR1 and CDR2 sequences are MDHEN and SYDVKM. The CDR3 spans 13 residues. The CDR3 protein is CASSQGVNTEAFF. The CDR3 bases are TGTGCCAGCAGTCAGGGTGTGAACACTGAAGCTTTCTTT. The variable domain in full, completed from reference TRBV28 and TRBJ1-1, reads DVKVTQSSRYLVKRTGEKVFLECVQDMDHENMFWYRQDPGLGLRLIYFSYDVKMKEKGDIPEGYSVSREKKERFSLILESASTNQTSMYLCASSQGVNTEAFFGQGTRLTVV.

The chain couples TRBV28 to TRBJ2-5; possibly TRBD1 for D (5 bases). Germline CDR1 MDHEN, CDR2 SYDVKM. The germline V and J ends were trimmed by 5 bases and 5 bases, with 18 bases remaining between them. The CDR3 is 15 amino acids. The CDR3 loop is CASSMAAKGVETQYF. The CDR3 nucleotides are TGTGCCAGCAGTATGGCGGCTAAAGGGGTGGAGACCCAGTACTTC.